Following are 9 T cell receptor beta chains from one sample sequenced in a study of blood T cell repertoires in COVID-19. Assay: immunoSEQ multiplex PCR; the TCRdb copy retains only in-frame clones and omits some. The table includes more than 110,000 clones, approximately 86% detected once. The sequencing input was peripheral blood. The receptor set was obtained from a human donor in a cohort sampled during active COVID-19.

This CDR3 is CASSLARESYEQYF. The CDR3 DNA reads as TGTGCCAGCAGCTTAGCGAGGGAGTCCTACGAGCAGTACTTC. The chain employs TRBV7-9 and TRBJ2-7; D possibly corresponds to TRBD2 (5 bases). Germline CDR1 SEHNR, CDR2 FQNEAQ (reference sequence). The CDR3 length is 14 residues. The V end was cut by 0 bases, the J end by 1 base, with 7 bases between.

In this sample, this clone turned up once. This chain joins TRBV21-1 and TRBJ2-2; the table's D call TRBD2 went unverified against the DNA. TRBV21-1 is a listed pseudogene. This CDR3 region has 13 residues. The CDR3 coding sequence is TGTGCCAGCAGCAACGGTGTAAGCGGGGAGCTGTTTTTT. Its protein product is CASSNGVSGELFF.

This clone was seen ten or more times. The genes are TRBV28 and TRBJ2-7, with D tentatively TRBD1 (6 bases). V gave up 4 bases and J gave up 3 bases, with 16 bases separating them. This CDR3 is built from 15 residues. Germline CDR1 reads MDHEN; CDR2 reads SYDVKM. CDR3 coding DNA: TGTGCCAGCAGTTCACTATCAGGGGCAAACTACGAGCAGTACTTC. Residues: CASSSLSGANYEQYF.

This rearrangement joins TRBV29-1 to TRBJ2-1; 9 bases match TRBD1. CDR1 and CDR2 from the germline V gene are SQVTM and ANQGSEA. The trim removed 0 bases at V and 5 bases at J, leaving 8 bases unmatched. The CDR3 spans 16 residues. In DNA, the CDR3 is TGCAGCGTTGAAGAGGCCCTACAGGGGGCAGACAATGAGCAGTTCTTC. Protein sequence: CSVEEALQGADNEQFF.

Notes on this clone: This CDR3 is also generated by other DNA sequences in the sample. The chain links TRBV12-3 or TRBV12-4 to TRBJ1-2, with TRBD1 identical over 7 bases. This CDR3 contains 12 residues. Germline trimming cut 6 bases from V and 7 bases from J; bases unmatched to any gene: 5. The CDR3 DNA sequence: TGTGCCAGCAGCCCGACAGGGACTGGCTACACCTTC. Translating gives CASSPTGTGYTF.

The DNA for the CDR3 is TGCGCCAGCAGCCAACCCCGACAGGGGAATAATGAAAAACTGTTTTTT. It translates to CASSQPRQGNNEKLFF. The rearrangement uses TRBV4-1 and TRBJ1-4, with 8 bases matching TRBD1. The V gene's germline CDR1 is MGHRA and CDR2 YSYEKL. This CDR3 has 16 residues. V gave up 2 bases and J gave up 4 bases; unmatched junction bases: 6.

Only one count was recorded for this clone. The chain's CDR3 is CASSHREGAGNTIYF. The CDR3 nucleotides are TGTGCCAGCAGTCATCGGGAGGGGGCTGGAAACACCATATATTTT. The chain carries TRBV27 and TRBJ1-3, with D maybe TRBD1 (6 bases). The germline V and J ends were trimmed by 5 bases and 2 bases, with 13 bases remaining between them. The CDR3 runs 15 residues. Germline values: CDR1 MNHEY, CDR2 SMNVEV (reference sequence).

The DNA of the CDR3 is TGCAGCGTTGAAGATCTTGAGGACTACGAGCAGTACTTC. Its protein product is CSVEDLEDYEQYF. This chain connects TRBV29-1 to TRBJ2-7; D not certain. Germline V gives CDR1 SQVTM, CDR2 ANQGSEA. V was pared by 0 bases and J by 3 bases, with 9 bases between. CDR3 size: 13 residues.

This chain connects TRBV19 to TRBJ1-5, with 7 bases identical to TRBD1. CDR1 and CDR2 (germline): LNHDA, SQIVND (reference sequence). Trimming removed 4 bases from V and 2 bases from J; junction bases left unmatched: 11. This CDR3 has 17 amino acids. CDR3 coding DNA: TGTGCCAGTAGTAGAGGGACAGAACTAGGAGGCAATCAGCCCCAGCATTTT. Amino acid sequence: CASSRGTELGGNQPQHF.